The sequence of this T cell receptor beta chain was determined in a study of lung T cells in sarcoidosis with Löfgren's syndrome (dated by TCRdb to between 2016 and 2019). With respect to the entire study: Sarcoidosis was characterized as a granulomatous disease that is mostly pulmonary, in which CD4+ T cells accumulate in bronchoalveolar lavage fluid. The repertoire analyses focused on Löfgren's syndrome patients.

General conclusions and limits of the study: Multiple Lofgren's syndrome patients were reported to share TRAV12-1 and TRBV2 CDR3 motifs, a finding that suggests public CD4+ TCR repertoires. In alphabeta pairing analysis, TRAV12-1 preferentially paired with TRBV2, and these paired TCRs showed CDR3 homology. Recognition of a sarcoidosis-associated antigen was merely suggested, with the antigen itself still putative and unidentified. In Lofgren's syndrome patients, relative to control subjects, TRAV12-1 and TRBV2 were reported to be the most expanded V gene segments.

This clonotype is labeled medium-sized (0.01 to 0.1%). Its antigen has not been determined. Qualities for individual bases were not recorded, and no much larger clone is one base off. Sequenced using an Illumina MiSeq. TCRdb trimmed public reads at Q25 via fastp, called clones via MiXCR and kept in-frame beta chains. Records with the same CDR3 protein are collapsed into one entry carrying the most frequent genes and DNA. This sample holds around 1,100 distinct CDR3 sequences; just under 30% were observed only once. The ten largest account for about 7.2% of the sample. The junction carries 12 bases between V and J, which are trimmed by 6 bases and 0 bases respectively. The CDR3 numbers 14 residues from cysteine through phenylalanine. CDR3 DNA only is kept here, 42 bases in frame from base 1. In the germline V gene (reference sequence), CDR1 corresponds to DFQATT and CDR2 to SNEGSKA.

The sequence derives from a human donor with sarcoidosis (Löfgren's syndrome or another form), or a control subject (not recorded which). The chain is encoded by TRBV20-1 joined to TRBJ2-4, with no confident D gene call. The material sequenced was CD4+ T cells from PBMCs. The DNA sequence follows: TGCAGTGCCCTACTTCTACTAGCCAAAAACATTCAGTACTTC. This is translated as CSALLLLAKNIQYF.